The rows below give T cell receptor beta chains drawn from one sample of a study of T cells in pancreatic ductal adenocarcinoma. Sequencing used immunoSEQ multiplex PCR; TCRdb keeps in-frame clones, though not all of them. Of over 85,000 clones in the sample, roughly 96% are singletons; the top ten hold about 3.4%. The sequencing input was PBMCs. The receptors stem from a human donor with pancreatic ductal adenocarcinoma. Both conserved end residues are part of each CDR3. The order of the fields is D gene, V gene, clone size, J gene, CDR3 DNA, CDR3 protein. D genes are given only for firm matches. Rows give clone size only sometimes, using once, few, many, or a class for an expanded clone.

d_call: TRBD2
v_call: TRBV29-1
clone_size: NA
j_call: TRBJ2-5
cdr3_nt: TGCAGCGTTGATTCCTCGGGGGGAGAGACCCAGTACTTC
cdr3_aa: CSVDSSGGETQYF

d_call: NA
v_call: TRBV6-5
clone_size: NA
j_call: TRBJ1-5
cdr3_nt: TGTGCCAGCAGCCTCCAGGCGGGGGGGCAGCCCCAGCATTTT
cdr3_aa: CASSLQAGGQPQHF

d_call: NA
v_call: TRBV7-8
clone_size: NA
j_call: TRBJ2-2
cdr3_nt: TGTGCCAGCAGGCACGGGGGTAACACCGGGGAGCTGTTTTTT
cdr3_aa: CASRHGGNTGELFF

d_call: NA
v_call: TRBV28
clone_size: once
j_call: TRBJ1-1
cdr3_nt: TGTGCCAGCAGTTTATGGGGTTGGGGAGGAGTGAACACTGAAGCTTTCTTT
cdr3_aa: CASSLWGWGGVNTEAFF

d_call: TRBD2
v_call: TRBV5-1
clone_size: once
j_call: TRBJ2-7
cdr3_nt: TGCGCCAGCAGCGCCCCGGGACTAGAGTTATGGGACGAGCAGTACTTC
cdr3_aa: CASSAPGLELWDEQYF

d_call: TRBD1
v_call: TRBV2
clone_size: once
j_call: TRBJ1-2
cdr3_nt: TGTGCCAGCAGCCAGGGACAGAACTATGGCTACACCTTC
cdr3_aa: CASSQGQNYGYTF

d_call: NA
v_call: TRBV12-5
clone_size: NA
j_call: TRBJ2-1
cdr3_nt: TGTGCTAGTGGTCCAGGACAAACCTACAATGAGCAGTTCTTC
cdr3_aa: CASGPGQTYNEQFF

d_call: TRBD1
v_call: TRBV18
clone_size: NA
j_call: TRBJ1-5
cdr3_nt: TGTGCCAGCCGCACAGCCGGGACAGATGAACAGCCCCAGCATTTT
cdr3_aa: CASRTAGTDEQPQHF

d_call: NA
v_call: TRBV4-3
clone_size: NA
j_call: TRBJ2-7
cdr3_nt: TGCGCCAGCAGCCAAGAGTACTCTACTGCCTACGAGCAGTACTTC
cdr3_aa: CASSQEYSTAYEQYF

d_call: NA
v_call: TRBV9
clone_size: NA
j_call: TRBJ1-4
cdr3_nt: TGTGCCAGCAGCCCCCGGATCAGGACTAATGAAAAACTGTTTTTT
cdr3_aa: CASSPRIRTNEKLFF

d_call: TRBD2
v_call: TRBV29-1
clone_size: NA
j_call: TRBJ2-7
cdr3_nt: TGCAGCGTTGGGGAGGGGTGGGAGGGCGAGCAGTACTTC
cdr3_aa: CSVGEGWEGEQYF

d_call: NA
v_call: TRBV18
clone_size: NA
j_call: TRBJ1-1
cdr3_nt: TGTGCCAGCTCACCACTTTCGGTGGACACTGAAGCTTTCTTT
cdr3_aa: CASSPLSVDTEAFF

d_call: NA
v_call: TRBV2
clone_size: NA
j_call: TRBJ1-1
cdr3_nt: TGTGCCAGCAGTACAGACCTCACTGAAGCTTTCTTT
cdr3_aa: CASSTDLTEAFF

d_call: TRBD1
v_call: TRBV2
clone_size: few
j_call: TRBJ1-2
cdr3_nt: TGTGCCAGCGGGGACAGGGTTTATGGCTACACCTTC
cdr3_aa: CASGDRVYGYTF

d_call: TRBD2
v_call: TRBV30
clone_size: NA
j_call: TRBJ2-1
cdr3_nt: TGTGCCTGGAGTGTACTAGCGTACAATGAGCAGTTCTTC
cdr3_aa: CAWSVLAYNEQFF

d_call: TRBD1
v_call: TRBV5-6
clone_size: NA
j_call: TRBJ1-4
cdr3_nt: TGTGCCAGCAGCTCGGAAAGACAGGGGATTCGGGAAAAACTGTTTTTT
cdr3_aa: CASSSERQGIREKLFF

d_call: NA
v_call: TRBV15
clone_size: NA
j_call: TRBJ2-2
cdr3_nt: TGTGCCACCAGCAGAGAGGACAGAGACACCGGGGAGCTGTTTTTT
cdr3_aa: CATSREDRDTGELFF

d_call: TRBD1
v_call: TRBV7-8
clone_size: NA
j_call: TRBJ1-5
cdr3_nt: TGTGCCAGCAGCCCCCGGACAGGGGGCTATCAGCCCCAGCATTTT
cdr3_aa: CASSPRTGGYQPQHF

d_call: NA
v_call: TRBV9
clone_size: NA
j_call: TRBJ2-1
cdr3_nt: TGTGCCAGCAGCGTATCAGGTACCGTGGATGAGCAGTTCTTC
cdr3_aa: CASSVSGTVDEQFF

d_call: NA
v_call: TRBV7-2
clone_size: NA
j_call: TRBJ2-6
cdr3_nt: TGTGCCAGCAGGCCGACCGGGGACTCTGGGGCCAACGTCCTGACTTTC
cdr3_aa: CASRPTGDSGANVLTF

d_call: TRBD1
v_call: TRBV28
clone_size: NA
j_call: TRBJ2-7
cdr3_nt: TGTGCCAGCAGTTCGCCAACAGGGGTAGACCCTTACTTC
cdr3_aa: CASSSPTGVDPYF

d_call: TRBD1
v_call: TRBV18
clone_size: once
j_call: TRBJ2-6
cdr3_nt: TGTGCCAGCTCACAGGGGGCCGGGGCCAACGTCCTGACTTTC
cdr3_aa: CASSQGAGANVLTF

d_call: TRBD2
v_call: TRBV5-1
clone_size: NA
j_call: TRBJ2-5
cdr3_nt: TGCGCCAGCAGGCTAGCGGGAACTGTCGAGACCCAGTACTTC
cdr3_aa: CASRLAGTVETQYF

d_call: NA
v_call: TRBV5-1
clone_size: NA
j_call: TRBJ2-3
cdr3_nt: TGCGCCAGCAGCTTCGGGGTCGGGCAAACAGATACGCAGTATTTT
cdr3_aa: CASSFGVGQTDTQYF

d_call: NA
v_call: TRBV6-6
clone_size: NA
j_call: TRBJ1-1
cdr3_nt: TGTGCCAGCAGTTACGGTGGGGGCAGGTACACTGAAGCTTTCTTT
cdr3_aa: CASSYGGGRYTEAFF

d_call: TRBD1
v_call: TRBV29-1
clone_size: NA
j_call: TRBJ2-7
cdr3_nt: TGCAGCGCCATCGACAGGGGCCACGAGCAGTACTTC
cdr3_aa: CSAIDRGHEQYF

d_call: NA
v_call: TRBV5-1
clone_size: NA
j_call: TRBJ2-1
cdr3_nt: TGCGCCAGCAGCTCCGGGACTTCTGGCAATGAGCAGTTCTTC
cdr3_aa: CASSSGTSGNEQFF

d_call: NA
v_call: TRBV5-5
clone_size: NA
j_call: TRBJ1-5
cdr3_nt: TGTGCCAGCAGCTTGGGGGACACCTATAGCAATCAGCCCCAGCATTTT
cdr3_aa: CASSLGDTYSNQPQHF

d_call: NA
v_call: TRBV29-1
clone_size: NA
j_call: TRBJ1-3
cdr3_nt: TGCAGCGTTGAGGCGTACAGGTTCACTGGAAACACCATATATTTT
cdr3_aa: CSVEAYRFTGNTIYF

d_call: TRBD1
v_call: TRBV7-2
clone_size: NA
j_call: TRBJ2-1
cdr3_nt: TGTGCCAGCATAGGACAGGGAGTCCACAATGAGCAGTTCTTC
cdr3_aa: CASIGQGVHNEQFF

d_call: TRBD1
v_call: TRBV18
clone_size: NA
j_call: TRBJ1-1
cdr3_nt: TGTGCCAGCTCACCGTTTAAACTTGTCCGGGACAGGGGGCGCGGGGAGAACACTGAAGCTTTCTTT
cdr3_aa: CASSPFKLVRDRGRGENTEAFF

d_call: NA
v_call: TRBV15
clone_size: NA
j_call: TRBJ2-3
cdr3_nt: TGTGCCACCAGCAGGGGGTTAGCGACTACAGATACGCAGTATTTT
cdr3_aa: CATSRGLATTDTQYF

d_call: NA
v_call: TRBV6-6
clone_size: NA
j_call: TRBJ1-1
cdr3_nt: TGTGCCAGCAGCACGGATACGGTGGAGGGTGAAGCTTTCTTT
cdr3_aa: CASSTDTVEGEAFF

d_call: TRBD1
v_call: TRBV5-1
clone_size: NA
j_call: TRBJ2-1
cdr3_nt: TGCGCCAGCAGCTTGGGACAGGGAAATGAGCAGTTCTTC
cdr3_aa: CASSLGQGNEQFF

d_call: NA
v_call: TRBV7-9
clone_size: NA
j_call: TRBJ1-2
cdr3_nt: TGTGCCAGCAGCTTGGGTGTCGGGGGGAACTATGGCTACACCTTC
cdr3_aa: CASSLGVGGNYGYTF

d_call: TRBD1
v_call: TRBV19
clone_size: NA
j_call: TRBJ2-7
cdr3_nt: TGTGCCAGTAGTGCCCGGACAGGGGGCGAGCAGTACTTC
cdr3_aa: CASSARTGGEQYF

d_call: NA
v_call: TRBV4-2
clone_size: NA
j_call: TRBJ1-2
cdr3_nt: TGTGCCAGCAGCCAAGATCAGTATGGCTACACCTTC
cdr3_aa: CASSQDQYGYTF

d_call: NA
v_call: TRBV5-4
clone_size: NA
j_call: TRBJ2-1
cdr3_nt: TGTGCCAGCACCAAGAGGATCACGGGGAATGAGCAGTTCTTC
cdr3_aa: CASTKRITGNEQFF

d_call: TRBD1
v_call: TRBV11-1
clone_size: NA
j_call: TRBJ2-7
cdr3_nt: TGTGCCAGCAGCTTGTTGGGACAGGGAAAAACGGAGCAGTACTTC
cdr3_aa: CASSLLGQGKTEQYF

d_call: TRBD1
v_call: TRBV7-8
clone_size: NA
j_call: TRBJ1-4
cdr3_nt: TGTGCCAGCAGCTCCGGACAGGTCAGGGAAAAACTGTTTTTT
cdr3_aa: CASSSGQVREKLFF

d_call: NA
v_call: TRBV5-1
clone_size: NA
j_call: TRBJ2-3
cdr3_nt: TGCGCCAGCAGCTTGGGGCGGGGCACAGATACGCAGTATTTT
cdr3_aa: CASSLGRGTDTQYF

d_call: TRBD2
v_call: TRBV7-3
clone_size: once
j_call: TRBJ2-1
cdr3_nt: TGTGCCAGCAGCCCGGACAGGCCCTTTACTAGCGGGAGGAATGTGTTCTTC
cdr3_aa: CASSPDRPFTSGRNVFF

d_call: NA
v_call: TRBV28
clone_size: NA
j_call: TRBJ2-3
cdr3_nt: TGTGCCAGCAGTTTCCGAGCCAACTTACAGTGGGGGGTCACAGATACGCAGTATTTT
cdr3_aa: CASSFRANLQWGVTDTQYF

d_call: NA
v_call: TRBV7-9
clone_size: NA
j_call: TRBJ1-2
cdr3_nt: TGTGCCAGCAGGCAAACACCTAACTATGGCTACACCTTC
cdr3_aa: CASRQTPNYGYTF